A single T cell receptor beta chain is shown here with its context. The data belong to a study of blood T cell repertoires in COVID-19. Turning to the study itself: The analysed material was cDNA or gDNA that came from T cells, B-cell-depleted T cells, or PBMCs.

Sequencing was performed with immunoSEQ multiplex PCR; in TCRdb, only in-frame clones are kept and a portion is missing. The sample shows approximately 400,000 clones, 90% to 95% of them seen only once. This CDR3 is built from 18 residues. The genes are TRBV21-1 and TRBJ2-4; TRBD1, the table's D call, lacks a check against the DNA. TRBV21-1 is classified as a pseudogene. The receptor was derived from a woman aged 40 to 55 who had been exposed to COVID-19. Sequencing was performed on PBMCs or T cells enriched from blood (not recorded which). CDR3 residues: CASTQRAGGSQAKNIQYF. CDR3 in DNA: TGTGCCAGCACCCAGCGGGCAGGGGGAAGTCAAGCCAAAAACATTCAGTACTTC.